These 2 T cell receptor beta chains originate from one sample sequenced in a study of OX40 agonist ivuxolimab in advanced cancers. Clones were sequenced by immunoSEQ multiplex PCR, and TCRdb holds only the in-frame ones, with some missing. The sample records about 56,000 clones, around 82% being singletons. The sample here was CD4+ or CD8+ T cells sorted from blood, taken in a trial of the OX40 agonist ivuxolimab. Every receptor here comes from an adult with an advanced solid tumor such as melanoma, head and neck, liver or kidney cancer.

This chain connects TRBV9 to TRBJ2-5; TRBD2 matches 12 bases. With 3 bases clipped from V and 3 bases from J, the junction kept 12 bases outside the gene matches. Germline V gives CDR1 SGDLS, CDR2 YYNGEE. The CDR3 extends over 18 amino acids. CDR3 DNA sequence: TGTGCCAGCAGCGCAAATAGGGGGACTAGCGGGTTTAAAGAGACCCAGTACTTC. Amino acids: CASSANRGTSGFKETQYF. The entire variable domain, with the rest obtained from reference TRBV9 and TRBJ2-5, is as follows: DSGVTQTPKHLITATGQRVTLRCSPRSGDLSVYWYQQSLDQGLQFLIQYYNGEERAKGNILERFSAQQFPDLHSELNLSSLELGDSALYFCASSANRGTSGFKETQYFGPGTRLLVL.

This clone occurred once. This chain connects TRBV29-1 to TRBJ2-2; perhaps D is TRBD1 or TRBD2 (7 bases each). Germline lookup yields CDR1 SQVTM and CDR2 ANQGSEA. The CDR3 length is 13 residues. Trimming shortened V by 6 bases and J by 7 bases, and 15 bases separated the two germline ends. CDR3 sequence (DNA): TGCAGCGTGGCCAGGGGGGGAAACGGGGAGCTGTTTTTT. As protein: CSVARGGNGELFF.